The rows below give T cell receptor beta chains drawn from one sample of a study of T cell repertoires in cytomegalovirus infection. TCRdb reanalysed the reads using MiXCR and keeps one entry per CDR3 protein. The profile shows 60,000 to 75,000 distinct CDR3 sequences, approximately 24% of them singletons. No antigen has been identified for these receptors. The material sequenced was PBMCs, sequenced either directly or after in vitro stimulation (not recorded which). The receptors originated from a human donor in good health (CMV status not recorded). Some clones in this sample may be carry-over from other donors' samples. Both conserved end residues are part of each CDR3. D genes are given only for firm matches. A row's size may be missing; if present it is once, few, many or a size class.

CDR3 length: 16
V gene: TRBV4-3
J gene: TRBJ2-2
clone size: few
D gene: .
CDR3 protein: CASSQAVGANTGELFF
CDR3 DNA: TGCGCCAGCAGCCAAGCGGTAGGGGCGAACACCGGGGAGCTGTTTTTT

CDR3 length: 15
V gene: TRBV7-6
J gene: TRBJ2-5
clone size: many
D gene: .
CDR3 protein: CASSNPGTDQETQYF
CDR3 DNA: TGTGCCAGCAGCAACCCCGGGACGGACCAAGAGACCCAGTACTTC

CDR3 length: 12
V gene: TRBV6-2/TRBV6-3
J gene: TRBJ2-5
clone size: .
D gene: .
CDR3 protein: CASSYGSGPQYF
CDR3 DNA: TGTGCCAGCAGTTACGGTTCAGGGCCGCAGTACTTC

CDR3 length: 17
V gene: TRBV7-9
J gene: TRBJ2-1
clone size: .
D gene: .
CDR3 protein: CASSPRSAGPSYNEQFF
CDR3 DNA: TGTGCCAGCAGCCCCCGCTCTGCGGGGCCGTCCTACAATGAGCAGTTCTTC

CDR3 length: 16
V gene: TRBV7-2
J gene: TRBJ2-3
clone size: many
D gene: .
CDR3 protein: CASSSVTRNVAYTQYF
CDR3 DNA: TGTGCCAGCAGCTCCGTGACTAGAAATGTTGCATATACGCAGTATTTT

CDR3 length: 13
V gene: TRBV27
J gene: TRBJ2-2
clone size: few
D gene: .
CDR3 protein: CASSLRWAGELFF
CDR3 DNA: TGTGCCAGCAGTTTACGGTGGGCCGGGGAGCTGTTTTTT

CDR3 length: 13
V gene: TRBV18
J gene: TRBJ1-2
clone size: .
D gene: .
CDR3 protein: CASSPSANYGYTF
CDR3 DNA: TGTGCCAGCTCACCCTCGGCTAACTATGGCTACACCTTC

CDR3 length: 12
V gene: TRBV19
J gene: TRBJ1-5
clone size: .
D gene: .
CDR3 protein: CASSIERQPQHF
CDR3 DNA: TGTGCCAGTAGTATAGAAAGACAGCCCCAGCATTTT

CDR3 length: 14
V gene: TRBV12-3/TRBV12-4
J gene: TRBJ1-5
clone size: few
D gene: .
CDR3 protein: CASSFYHSNQPQHF
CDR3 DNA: TGTGCCAGCAGTTTCTATCACAGTAATCAGCCCCAGCATTTT

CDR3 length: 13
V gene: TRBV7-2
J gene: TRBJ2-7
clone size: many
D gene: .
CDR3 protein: CASSYETPYEQYF
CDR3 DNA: TGTGCCAGCAGCTACGAGACTCCATACGAGCAGTACTTC

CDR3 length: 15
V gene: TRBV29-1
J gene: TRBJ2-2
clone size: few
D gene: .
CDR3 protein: CSVDSADSYTGELFF
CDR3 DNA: TGCAGCGTTGATTCTGCGGACAGTTACACCGGGGAGCTGTTTTTT

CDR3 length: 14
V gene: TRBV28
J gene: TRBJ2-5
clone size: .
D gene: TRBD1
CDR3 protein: CASSLQGQGETQYF
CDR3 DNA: TGTGCCAGCAGTTTACAAGGACAGGGGGAGACCCAGTACTTC

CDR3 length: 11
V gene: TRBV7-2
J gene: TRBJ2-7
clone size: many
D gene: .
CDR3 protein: CASSNRYEQYF
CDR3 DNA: TGTGCCAGCAGCAACAGATACGAGCAGTACTTC

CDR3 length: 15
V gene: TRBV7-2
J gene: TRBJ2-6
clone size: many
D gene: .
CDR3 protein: CASTRSRGAANVLTF
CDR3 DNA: TGTGCCAGCACCCGAAGCAGGGGCGCGGCCAACGTCCTGACTTTC

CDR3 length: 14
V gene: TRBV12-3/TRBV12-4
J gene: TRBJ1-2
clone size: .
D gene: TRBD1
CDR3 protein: CASSLQGVGYGYTF
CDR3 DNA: TGTGCCAGCAGCCTACAGGGGGTCGGGTATGGCTACACCTTC

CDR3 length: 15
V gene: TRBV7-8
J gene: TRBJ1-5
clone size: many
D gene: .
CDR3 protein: CASSLTNIGNQPQHF
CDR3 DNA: TGTGCCAGCAGCTTAACAAACATTGGCAATCAGCCCCAGCATTTT

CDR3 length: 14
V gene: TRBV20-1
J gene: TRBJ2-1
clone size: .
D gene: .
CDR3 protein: CSASVGNRMNEQFF
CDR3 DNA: TGCAGTGCTAGCGTGGGGAATAGGATGAATGAGCAGTTCTTC